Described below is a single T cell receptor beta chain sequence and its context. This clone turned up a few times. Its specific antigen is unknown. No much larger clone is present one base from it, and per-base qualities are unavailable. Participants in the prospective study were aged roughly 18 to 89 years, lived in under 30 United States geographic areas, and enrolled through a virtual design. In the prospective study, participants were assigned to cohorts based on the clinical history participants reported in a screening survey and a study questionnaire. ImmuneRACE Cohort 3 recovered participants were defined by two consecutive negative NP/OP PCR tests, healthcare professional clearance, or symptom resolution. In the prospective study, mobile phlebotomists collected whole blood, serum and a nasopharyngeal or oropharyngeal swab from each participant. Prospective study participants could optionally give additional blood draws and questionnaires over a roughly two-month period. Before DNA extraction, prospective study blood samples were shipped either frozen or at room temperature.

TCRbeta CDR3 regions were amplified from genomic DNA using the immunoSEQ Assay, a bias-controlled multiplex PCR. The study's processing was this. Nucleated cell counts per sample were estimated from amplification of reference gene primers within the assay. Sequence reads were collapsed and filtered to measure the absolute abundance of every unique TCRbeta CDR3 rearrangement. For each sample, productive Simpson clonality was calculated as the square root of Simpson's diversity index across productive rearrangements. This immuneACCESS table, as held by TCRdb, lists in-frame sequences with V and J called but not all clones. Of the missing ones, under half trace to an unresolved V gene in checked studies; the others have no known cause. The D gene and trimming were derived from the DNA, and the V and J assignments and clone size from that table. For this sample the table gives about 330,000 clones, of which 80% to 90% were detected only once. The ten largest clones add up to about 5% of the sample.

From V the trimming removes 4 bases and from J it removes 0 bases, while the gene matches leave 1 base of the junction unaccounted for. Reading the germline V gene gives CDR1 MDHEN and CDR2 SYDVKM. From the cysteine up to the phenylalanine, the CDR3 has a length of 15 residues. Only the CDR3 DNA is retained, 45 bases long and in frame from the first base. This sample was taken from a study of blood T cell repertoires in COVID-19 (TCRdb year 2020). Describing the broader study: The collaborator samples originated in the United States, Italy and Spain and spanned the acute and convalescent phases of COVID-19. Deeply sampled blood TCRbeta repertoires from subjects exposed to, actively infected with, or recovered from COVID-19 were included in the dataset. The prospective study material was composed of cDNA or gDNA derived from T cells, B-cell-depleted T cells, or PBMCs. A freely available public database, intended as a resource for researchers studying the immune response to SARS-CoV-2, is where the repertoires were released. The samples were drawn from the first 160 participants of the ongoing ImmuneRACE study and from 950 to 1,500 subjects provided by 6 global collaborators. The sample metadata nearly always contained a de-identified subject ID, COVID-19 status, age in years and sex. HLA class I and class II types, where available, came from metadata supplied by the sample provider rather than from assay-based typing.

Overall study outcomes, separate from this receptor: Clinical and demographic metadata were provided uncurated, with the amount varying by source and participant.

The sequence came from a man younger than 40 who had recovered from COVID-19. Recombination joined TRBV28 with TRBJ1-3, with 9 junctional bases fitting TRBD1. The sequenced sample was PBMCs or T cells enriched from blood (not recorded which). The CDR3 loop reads CASSSTGGSGNTIYF. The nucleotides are TGTGCCAGCAGTTCGACAGGGGGCTCTGGAAACACCATATATTTT.